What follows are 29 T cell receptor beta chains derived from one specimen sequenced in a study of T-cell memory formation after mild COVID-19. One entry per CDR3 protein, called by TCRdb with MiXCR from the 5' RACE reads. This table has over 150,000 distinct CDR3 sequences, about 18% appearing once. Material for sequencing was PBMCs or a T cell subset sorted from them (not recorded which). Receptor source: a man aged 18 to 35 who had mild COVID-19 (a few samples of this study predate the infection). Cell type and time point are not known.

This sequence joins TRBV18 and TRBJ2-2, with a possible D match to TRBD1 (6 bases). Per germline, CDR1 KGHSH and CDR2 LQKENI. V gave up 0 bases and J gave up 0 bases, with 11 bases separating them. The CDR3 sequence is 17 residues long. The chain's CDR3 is CASSPPEQGTNTGELFF. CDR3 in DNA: TGTGCCAGCTCACCACCGGAGCAGGGGACGAACACCGGGGAGCTGTTTTTT.

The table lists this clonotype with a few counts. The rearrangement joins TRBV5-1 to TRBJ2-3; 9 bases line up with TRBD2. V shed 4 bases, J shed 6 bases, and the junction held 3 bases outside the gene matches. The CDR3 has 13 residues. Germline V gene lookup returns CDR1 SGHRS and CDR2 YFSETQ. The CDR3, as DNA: TGCGCCAGCAGCCGCGGACTAGCGGATACGCAGTATTTT. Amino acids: CASSRGLADTQYF. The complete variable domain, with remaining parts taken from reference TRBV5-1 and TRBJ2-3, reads KAGVTQTPRYLIKTRGQQVTLSCSPISGHRSVSWYQQTPGQGLQFLFEYFSETQRNKGNFPGRFSGRQFSNSRSEMNVSTLELGDSALYLCASSRGLADTQYFGPGTRLTVL.

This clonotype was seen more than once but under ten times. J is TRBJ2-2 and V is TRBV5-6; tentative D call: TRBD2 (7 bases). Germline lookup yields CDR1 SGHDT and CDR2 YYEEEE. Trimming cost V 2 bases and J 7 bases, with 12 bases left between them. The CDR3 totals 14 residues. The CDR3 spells CASSLRGAGGELFF. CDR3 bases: TGTGCCAGCAGCTTACGGGGGGCCGGCGGGGAGCTGTTTTTT. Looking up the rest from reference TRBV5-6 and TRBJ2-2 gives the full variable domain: DAGVTQSPTHLIKTRGQQVTLRCSPKSGHDTVSWYQQALGQGPQFIFQYYEEEERQRGNFPDRFSGHQFPNYSSELNVNALLLGDSALYLCASSLRGAGGELFFGEGSRLTVL.

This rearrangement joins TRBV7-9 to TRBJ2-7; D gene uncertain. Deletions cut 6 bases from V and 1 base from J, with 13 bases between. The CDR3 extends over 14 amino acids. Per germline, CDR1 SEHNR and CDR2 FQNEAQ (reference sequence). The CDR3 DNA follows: TGTGCCAGCAGACCTTCTGGCCCTTCCTACGAGCAGTACTTC. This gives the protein CASRPSGPSYEQYF.

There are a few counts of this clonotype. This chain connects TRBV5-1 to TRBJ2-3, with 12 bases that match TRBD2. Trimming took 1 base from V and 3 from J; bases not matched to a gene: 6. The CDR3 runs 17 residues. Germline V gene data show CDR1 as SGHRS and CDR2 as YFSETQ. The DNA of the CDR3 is TGCGCCAGCAGCTTGAGGGCTAGCGGGGGGGCGACAGATACGCAGTATTTT. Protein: CASSLRASGGATDTQYF.

CDR3 region: CSVGGGEGYGYTF. The CDR3 bases are TGCAGCGTCGGAGGTGGGGAAGGCTATGGCTACACCTTC. The chain uses TRBV29-1 and TRBJ1-2; no clear D gene. With 6 bases removed from V and 4 bases from J, the gap between germline ends came to 15 bases. This CDR3 is 13 amino acids long. The V gene's germline CDR1 is SQVTM and CDR2 ANQGSEA.

CDR3 protein: CASSLGLGVTDTQYF. The CDR3 DNA sequence: TGTGCCAGCAGCTTAGGCCTGGGTGTCACAGATACGCAGTATTTT. The V call is TRBV7-2, the J call TRBJ2-3; D unclear. The CDR3 consists of 15 residues. Deletions cut 1 base from V and 2 bases from J, with 10 bases between. Germline V gives CDR1 SGHTA, CDR2 FQGNSA.

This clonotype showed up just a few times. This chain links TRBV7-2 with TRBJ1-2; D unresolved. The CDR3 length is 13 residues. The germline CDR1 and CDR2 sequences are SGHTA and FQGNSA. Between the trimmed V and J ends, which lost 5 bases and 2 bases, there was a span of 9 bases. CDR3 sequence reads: CASSEVGNYGYTF. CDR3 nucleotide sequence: TGTGCCAGCAGCGAAGTGGGCAACTATGGCTACACCTTC.

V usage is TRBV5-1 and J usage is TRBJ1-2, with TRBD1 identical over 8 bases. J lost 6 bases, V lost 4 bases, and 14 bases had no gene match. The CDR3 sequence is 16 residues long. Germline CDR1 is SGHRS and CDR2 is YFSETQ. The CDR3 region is CASSVGQGGPFDGYTF. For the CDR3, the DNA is TGCGCCAGCAGCGTCGGACAGGGTGGACCGTTCGATGGCTACACCTTC.

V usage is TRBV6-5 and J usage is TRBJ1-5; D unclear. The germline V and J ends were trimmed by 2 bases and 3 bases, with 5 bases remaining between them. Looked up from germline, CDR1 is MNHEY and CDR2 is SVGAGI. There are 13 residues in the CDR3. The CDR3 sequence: CASSYRYNQPQHF. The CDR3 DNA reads TGTGCCAGCAGTTACAGATACAATCAGCCCCAGCATTTT.

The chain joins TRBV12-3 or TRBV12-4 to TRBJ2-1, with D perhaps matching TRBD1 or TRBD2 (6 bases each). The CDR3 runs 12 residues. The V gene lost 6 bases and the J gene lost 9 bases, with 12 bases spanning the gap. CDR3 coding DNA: TGTGCCAGCAGCTTACAGGGAGGTGAGCAGTTCTTC. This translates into CASSLQGGEQFF.

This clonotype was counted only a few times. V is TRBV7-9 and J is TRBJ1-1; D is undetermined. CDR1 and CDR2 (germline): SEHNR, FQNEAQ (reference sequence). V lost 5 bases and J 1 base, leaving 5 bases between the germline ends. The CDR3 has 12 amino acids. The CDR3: CASSHRNTEAFF. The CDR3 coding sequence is TGTGCCAGCAGCCACAGGAACACTGAAGCTTTCTTT. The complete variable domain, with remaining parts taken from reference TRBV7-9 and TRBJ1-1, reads DTGVSQNPRHKITKRGQNVTFRCDPISEHNRLYWYRQTLGQGPEFLTYFQNEAQLEKSRLLSDRFSAERPKGSFSTLEIQRTEQGDSAMYLCASSHRNTEAFFGQGTRLTVV.

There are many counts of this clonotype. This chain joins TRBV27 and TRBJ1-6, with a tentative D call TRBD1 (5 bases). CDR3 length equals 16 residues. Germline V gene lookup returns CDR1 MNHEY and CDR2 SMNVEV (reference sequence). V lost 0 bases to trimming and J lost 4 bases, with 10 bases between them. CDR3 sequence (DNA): TGTGCCAGCAGTTTATCCCCAGGGTGGTATAATTCACCCCTCCACTTT. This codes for CASSLSPGWYNSPLHF.

This CDR3 is CASSQRGFGYEQYF. In DNA, the CDR3 is TGCGCCAGCAGCCAGCGGGGTTTTGGTTACGAGCAGTACTTC. The chain is built from TRBV4-3 and TRBJ2-7; D might be TRBD2 (6 bases). V was pared by 3 bases and J by 4 bases, with 13 bases between. Germline CDR1 and CDR2: LGHNA and YSLEER. The CDR3 has 14 residues.

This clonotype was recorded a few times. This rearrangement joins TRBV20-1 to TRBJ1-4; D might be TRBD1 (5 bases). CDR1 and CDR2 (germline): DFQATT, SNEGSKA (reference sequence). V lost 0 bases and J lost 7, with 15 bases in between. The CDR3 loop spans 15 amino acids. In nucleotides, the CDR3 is TGCAGTGCTAGAGATCGGAGGGGAGAAGGTGAAAAACTGTTTTTT. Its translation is CSARDRRGEGEKLFF.

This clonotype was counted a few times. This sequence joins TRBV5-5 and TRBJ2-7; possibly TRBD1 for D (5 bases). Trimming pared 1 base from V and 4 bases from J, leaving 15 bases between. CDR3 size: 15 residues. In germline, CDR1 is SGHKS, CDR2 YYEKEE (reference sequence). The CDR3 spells CASSLLGAGMYEQYF. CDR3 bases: TGTGCCAGCAGCTTGCTCGGCGCAGGGATGTACGAGCAGTACTTC.

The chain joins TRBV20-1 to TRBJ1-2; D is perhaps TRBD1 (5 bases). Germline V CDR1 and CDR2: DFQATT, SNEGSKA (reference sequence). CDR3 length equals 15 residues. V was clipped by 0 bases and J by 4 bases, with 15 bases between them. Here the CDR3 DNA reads TGCAGTGCTAGAGATATGTCAGGGAAGATCTATGGCTACACCTTC. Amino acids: CSARDMSGKIYGYTF.

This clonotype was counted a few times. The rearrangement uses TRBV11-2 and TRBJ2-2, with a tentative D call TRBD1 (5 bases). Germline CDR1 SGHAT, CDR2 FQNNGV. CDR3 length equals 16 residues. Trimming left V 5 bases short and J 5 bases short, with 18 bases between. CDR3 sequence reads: CASSHNYPRVTGELFF. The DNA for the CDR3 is TGTGCCAGCAGCCACAACTATCCCAGGGTAACCGGGGAGCTGTTTTTT.

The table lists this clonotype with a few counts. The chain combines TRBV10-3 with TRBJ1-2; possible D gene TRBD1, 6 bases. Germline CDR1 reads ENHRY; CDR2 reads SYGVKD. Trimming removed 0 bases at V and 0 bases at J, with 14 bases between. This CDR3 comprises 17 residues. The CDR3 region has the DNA TGTGCCATCAGTGAGTCGACGGGGGGCCGAGCTAACTATGGCTACACCTTC. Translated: CAISESTGGRANYGYTF.

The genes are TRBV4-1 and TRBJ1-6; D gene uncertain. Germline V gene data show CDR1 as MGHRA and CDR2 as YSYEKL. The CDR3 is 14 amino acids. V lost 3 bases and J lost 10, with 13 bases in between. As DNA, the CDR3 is TGCGCCAGCAGCCAGGCCGGACCGGGGTCACCCCTCCACTTT. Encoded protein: CASSQAGPGSPLHF.

CDR3 in DNA: TGTGCCAGCAGCGGGGGACAGGCCGGAGGGCCCCAGCATTTT. This sequence encodes CASSGGQAGGPQHF. This chain uses TRBV9 with TRBJ1-5, with TRBD1 matching 8 bases. CDR3 length equals 14 residues. Germline CDR1 SGDLS, CDR2 YYNGEE. The V segment lost 3 bases and the J segment 9 bases; nucleotides outside the gene matches: 8.

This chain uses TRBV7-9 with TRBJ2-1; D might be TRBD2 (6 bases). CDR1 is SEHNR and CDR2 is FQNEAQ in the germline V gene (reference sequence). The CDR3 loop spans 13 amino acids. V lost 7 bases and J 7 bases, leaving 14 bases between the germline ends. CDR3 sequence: CASTQGSGNEQFF. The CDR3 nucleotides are TGTGCCAGCACCCAGGGAAGCGGGAATGAGCAGTTCTTC.

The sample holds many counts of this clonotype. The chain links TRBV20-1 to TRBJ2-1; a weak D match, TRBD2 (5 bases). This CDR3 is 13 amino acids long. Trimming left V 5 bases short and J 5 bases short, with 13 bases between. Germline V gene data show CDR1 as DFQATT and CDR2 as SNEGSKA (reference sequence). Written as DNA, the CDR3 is TGCAGTGCTTTAGAGGGTCGTAACAATGAGCAGTTCTTC. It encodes CSALEGRNNEQFF.

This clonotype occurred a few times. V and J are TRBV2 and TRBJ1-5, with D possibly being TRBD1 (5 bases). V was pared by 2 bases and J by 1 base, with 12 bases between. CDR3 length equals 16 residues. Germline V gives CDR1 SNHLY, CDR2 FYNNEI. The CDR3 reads CASSEIQGASNQPQHF. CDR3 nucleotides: TGTGCCAGCAGTGAAATCCAGGGAGCGAGCAATCAGCCCCAGCATTTT.

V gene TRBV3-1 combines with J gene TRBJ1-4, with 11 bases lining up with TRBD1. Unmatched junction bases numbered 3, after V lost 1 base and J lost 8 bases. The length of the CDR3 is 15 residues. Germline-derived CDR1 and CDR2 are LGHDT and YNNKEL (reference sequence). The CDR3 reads CASSQGGTGGEKLFF. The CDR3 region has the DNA TGTGCCAGCAGCCAAGGCGGGACAGGGGGGGAAAAACTGTTTTTT.

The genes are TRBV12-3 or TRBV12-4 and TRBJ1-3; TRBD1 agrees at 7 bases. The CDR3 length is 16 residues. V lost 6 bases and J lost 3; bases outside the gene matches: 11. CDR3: CASRGFRQGGGNTIYF. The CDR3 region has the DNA TGTGCCAGCAGGGGATTTAGACAGGGTGGTGGAAACACCATATATTTT.

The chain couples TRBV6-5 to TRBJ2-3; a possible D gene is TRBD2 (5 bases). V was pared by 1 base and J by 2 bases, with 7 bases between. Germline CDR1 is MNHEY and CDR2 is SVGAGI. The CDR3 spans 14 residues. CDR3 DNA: TGTGCCAGCAGTTACTACGGGGTCACAGATACGCAGTATTTT. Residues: CASSYYGVTDTQYF.

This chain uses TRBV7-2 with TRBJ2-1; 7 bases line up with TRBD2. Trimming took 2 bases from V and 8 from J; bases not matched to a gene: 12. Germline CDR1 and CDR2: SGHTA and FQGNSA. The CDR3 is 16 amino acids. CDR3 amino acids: CASSLSGRAGLDEQFF. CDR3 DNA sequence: TGTGCCAGCAGCTTATCAGGGCGAGCGGGGTTGGATGAGCAGTTCTTC.

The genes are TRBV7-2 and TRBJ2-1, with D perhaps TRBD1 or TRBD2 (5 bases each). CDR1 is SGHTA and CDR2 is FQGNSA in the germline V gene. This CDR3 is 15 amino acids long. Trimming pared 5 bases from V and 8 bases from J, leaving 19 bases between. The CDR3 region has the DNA TGTGCCAGCAGCCCAGTGGGGGTCCCCGGGCATGAGCAGTTCTTC. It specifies CASSPVGVPGHEQFF. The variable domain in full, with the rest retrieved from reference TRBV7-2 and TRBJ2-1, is GAGVSQSPSNKVTEKGKDVELRCDPISGHTALYWYRQSLGQGLEFLIYFQGNSAPDKSGLPSDRFSAERTGGSVSTLTIQRTQQEDSAVYLCASSPVGVPGHEQFFGPGTRLTVL.